Listed here is a single T cell receptor beta chain. The CDR3 is made up of 15 amino acids. CDR1 and CDR2 (germline): KGHDR, SFDVKD. V lost 0 bases and J lost 3; bases outside the gene matches: 0. This record belongs to a study of CD8 T cells in Susac syndrome. Reverse transcription used roughly 0.5 to 1 ug RNA and random hexamers. TCRdb analysed the immunoSEQ multiplex PCR reads with MiXCR anew, one entry per CDR3 protein. The sample gives around 300,000 distinct CDR3 sequences, 89% of which show up once; 0.18% is in the top ten. TEMRA cells underwent FACS enrichment and CD8+ and CD4+ T cells underwent negative isolation.

The TCR sequence derives from a human donor with multiple sclerosis. The rearrangement links TRBV24-1 to TRBJ2-2; 7 positions match TRBD1. The sequenced sample consisted of CD8+ T cells from PBMCs. The CDR3 reads CATSDLQGDTGELFF. Here the CDR3 DNA reads TGTGCCACCAGTGATTTGCAGGGGGACACCGGGGAGCTGTTTTTT.